Below are 15 T cell receptor beta chains sequenced from a single sample in a study of T cells in women clearing cervical HPV infection. The table came from immunoSEQ multiplex PCR; TCRdb's copy has only in-frame clones and leaves some out. The sample data list about 26,000 clones. Input material: blood buffy coat. These receptor sequences come from a woman between 18 and 70 years old with a cervical HPV16 infection that either progressed to CIN3+ or cleared (not recorded which).

The CDR3 is CASSIGTGVSGANVLFF. Incomplete CDR3 DNA: TGTGCCAGTAGTATAGGGACAGGGGTCTCTGGGGCCAACGTG. The chain links TRBV19 to TRBJ2-2; 9 bases are a match to TRBD1. The read comes to an end 3 residues before the CDR3 does, leaving the germline J gene to fill in the end. The CDR3 is 17 amino acids. The germline V gene has CDR1 LNHDA and CDR2 SQIVND (reference sequence).

Comments on this clone: Read coverage stops 3 residues before the CDR3 terminus; the germline J gene supplies the remainder. The V call is TRBV6-4, the J call TRBJ2-3; 7 bases align to TRBD1. J lost 1 base, V lost 3 bases, and 1 base had no gene match. The CDR3 has 14 residues. Per germline, CDR1 MRHNA and CDR2 SNTAGT. The CDR3 reads CASSDQGGTDTQYF. Partial CDR3 DNA: TGTGCCAGCAGTGATCAGGGGGGCACAGATACG.

Remarks on this clone: With the read ending 3 residues before the CDR3 end, the germline J gene is used to fill in that end. The chain carries TRBV2 and TRBJ2-3, with 7 bases lining up with TRBD2. J was trimmed by 1 base and V by 6 bases; bases with no gene match: 7. The germline V gene encodes CDR1 SNHLY and CDR2 FYNNEI. CDR3 length: 15 residues. CDR3 in amino acids: CASRPLTSGTDTQYF. The CDR3 DNA, read in part, is TGTGCCAGCAGGCCCCTCACTAGCGGCACAGATACG.

The CDR3 region is CASPGFNRLGVGTQYF. The sequenced CDR3 bases are TGTGCCAGCCCGGGTTTTAACCGCTTAGGGGTCGGGACC. V and J are TRBV19 and TRBJ2-5; perhaps TRBD1 as D (5 bases). Read coverage stops 3 residues before the CDR3 terminus; the germline J gene supplies the remainder. The CDR3 totals 16 residues. The germline gives CDR1 LNHDA, CDR2 SQIVND (reference sequence). Trimming took off 9 bases at V and 7 bases at J, with 27 bases between the two ends.

On this clone: Sequencing ends 3 residues short of the CDR3 end; the germline J gene provides the rest. This sequence joins TRBV19 and TRBJ1-2; 10 bases align to TRBD1. This CDR3 region has 16 residues. The germline CDR1 and CDR2 sequences are LNHDA and SQIVND (reference sequence). Here the CDR3 reads CASSGRDRGGTDTYTF. Incomplete CDR3 DNA: TGTGCCAGTAGTGGCCGGGACAGGGGAGGCACAGATACC.

Regarding this clone: Read coverage stops 3 residues before the CDR3 terminus; the germline J gene supplies the remainder. The V and J genes are TRBV27 and TRBJ2-7, with D maybe TRBD2 (6 bases). The V end was cut by 3 bases, the J end by 2 bases, with 14 bases between. The CDR3 has 15 amino acids. Per germline, CDR1 MNHEY and CDR2 SMNVEV (reference sequence). The CDR3 reads CASSFLVAAPYEQYF. The part of the CDR3 DNA that was read is TGTGCCAGCAGTTTTCTTGTAGCGGCACCCTACGAG.

As regards this clone: The read ends 3 residues shy of where the CDR3 ends; the end is completed using the germline J gene. The genes are TRBV7-2 and TRBJ2-3, with 8 nucleotides matching TRBD1. The CDR3 consists of 14 residues. In germline, CDR1 is SGHTA, CDR2 FQGNSA. The CDR3 protein is CASSVQGAKETQYF. CDR3 DNA, as far as it was read: TGTGCCAGCAGCGTTCAGGGGGCGAAAGAGACG.

Concerning this clone itself: Read sequence stops 3 residues before the CDR3 end, and the germline J gene provides the missing end. The chain combines TRBV7-2 with TRBJ2-7; tentatively, D is TRBD1 (6 bases). The germline V and J ends were trimmed by 2 bases and 0 bases, with 8 bases remaining between them. The CDR3 extends over 14 amino acids. Germline loops: CDR1 SGHTA, CDR2 FQGNSA. The CDR3 sequence is CASSLWTDSYEQYF. Incomplete CDR3 DNA: TGTGCCAGCAGCTTATGGACAGACTCCTACGAG.

A note on this clone: The read finishes 3 residues shy of the CDR3 end, and the germline J gene is used to complete it. The rearrangement links TRBV7-9 to TRBJ2-4; 7 nucleotides agree with TRBD1. There are 13 residues in the CDR3. Per germline, CDR1 SEHNR and CDR2 FQNEAQ (reference sequence). The CDR3 protein is CASSSRQGYGQYF. The CDR3 DNA, read in part, is TGTGCCAGCAGCTCCCGACAGGGCTATGGT. Using reference TRBV7-9 and TRBJ2-4 for the parts outside the CDR3, the full variable domain is DTGVSQNPRHKITKRGQNVTFRCDPISEHNRLYWYRQTLGQGPEFLTYFQNEAQLEKSRLLSDRFSAERPKGSFSTLEIQRTEQGDSAMYLCASSSRQGYGQYFGAGTRLSVL.

In the case of this clone: Read data end 3 residues before the CDR3 end; the end is taken from the germline J gene. This chain links TRBV19 with TRBJ1-5, with D perhaps matching TRBD1 (6 bases). Trimming shortened V by 8 bases and J by 1 base, and 21 bases separated the two germline ends. CDR1 is LNHDA and CDR2 is SQIVND in the germline V gene (reference sequence). This CDR3 is 17 amino acids long. Partial CDR3 DNA: TGTGCCAGTTATGACCCTAGGGGGAAGGGGAGCAATCAGCCC. Its protein is CASYDPRGKGSNQP. The whole CDR3 reads CASYDPRGKGSNQPQHF.

Details on this clone: The observed sequence ends 3 residues before the CDR3 terminus, with the missing tail filled in from the germline J gene. V gene TRBV7-2 combines with J gene TRBJ1-2; 8 bases agree with TRBD1. The V and J ends lost 2 bases and 2 bases, in that order; junction bases with no gene match: 4. CDR1 and CDR2 (germline): SGHTA, FQGNSA. There are 15 residues in the CDR3. The sequenced CDR3 bases are TGTGCCAGCAGCTTACAACAGGGGGGGAACTATGGC. Encoded protein: CASSLQQGGNYG. The CDR3 in its entirety is CASSLQQGGNYGYTF.

As for this clone: From the germline J gene comes the end of the CDR3, since the read stops 3 residues before it. The chain employs TRBV10-3 and TRBJ2-3; D may be TRBD1 (6 bases). Germline CDR1 ENHRY, CDR2 SYGVKD. This CDR3 is 14 amino acids long. With 5 bases removed from V and 2 bases from J, the gap between germline ends came to 11 bases. This CDR3 reads CAISSGVHTDTQYF. The CDR3 DNA, read in part, is TGTGCCATCAGTTCAGGGGTGCACACAGATACG.

As regards this clone: The read halts 3 residues ahead of the CDR3 end, with the missing end drawn from the germline J gene. The chain carries TRBV20-1 and TRBJ1-1, with unresolved D. The CDR3 runs 12 residues. V was cut by 4 bases and J by 1 base, with 7 bases left in between. The V gene's germline CDR1 is DFQATT and CDR2 SNEGSKA (reference sequence). CDR3 region: CSAMAGNTEAFF. CDR3 DNA (partial): TGCAGTGCTATGGCAGGGAACACTGAA.

Comment on this clone: Coverage ceases 3 residues before the CDR3 finishes, and the germline J gene fills in the end. V gene TRBV19 combines with J gene TRBJ1-5; TRBD1 might be the D (6 bases). Germline CDR1 and CDR2: LNHDA and SQIVND (reference sequence). The CDR3 extends over 14 amino acids. The V end lost 3 bases, the J end lost 2 bases, and 8 bases lay between the germline ends. The covered CDR3 bases are TGTGCCAGTAGTATGAAGGGGGGCAATCAGCCC. Translation gives CASSMKGGNQP. In full, the CDR3 reads CASSMKGGNQPQHF.

For this clone: Sequencing ends 3 residues short of the CDR3 end; the germline J gene provides the rest. The chain links TRBV19 to TRBJ2-7; TRBD1 matches 8 bases. The trim removed 1 base at V and 2 bases at J, leaving 4 bases unmatched. The germline CDR1 and CDR2 sequences are LNHDA and SQIVND (reference sequence). The CDR3 has 15 residues. The CDR3 bases that were read are TGTGCCAGTAGTATAGGAACGGGACAGGCCTACGAG. Amino acids: CASSIGTGQAYE. The entire CDR3 protein is CASSIGTGQAYEQYF.